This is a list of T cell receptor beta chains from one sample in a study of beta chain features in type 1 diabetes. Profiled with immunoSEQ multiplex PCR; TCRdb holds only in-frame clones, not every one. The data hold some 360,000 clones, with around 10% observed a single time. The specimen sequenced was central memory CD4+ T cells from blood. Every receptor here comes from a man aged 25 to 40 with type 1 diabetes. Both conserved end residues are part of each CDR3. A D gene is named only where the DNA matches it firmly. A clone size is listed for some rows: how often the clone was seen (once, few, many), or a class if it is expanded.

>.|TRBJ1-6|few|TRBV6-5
TGTGCCAGCAACTATCAACAGGGAGGCAATTCACCCCTCCACTTT
CASNYQQGGNSPLHF
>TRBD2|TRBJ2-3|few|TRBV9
TGTGCCAGCAGCGTATCCCTAGCGGGAGATACGCAGTATTTT
CASSVSLAGDTQYF
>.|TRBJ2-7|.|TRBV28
TGTGCCAGCAGTTTACTAGGCCCCTCCAGCGAGCAGTACTTC
CASSLLGPSSEQYF
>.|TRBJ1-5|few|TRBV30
TGTGCCTGGAGTCAGGGTACTGGCAATCAGCCCCAGCATTTT
CAWSQGTGNQPQHF
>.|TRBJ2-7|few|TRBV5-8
TGTGCCAGCAGCCCTGATCCGCCCGGGACACCACCCTACGAGCAGTACTTC
CASSPDPPGTPPYEQYF
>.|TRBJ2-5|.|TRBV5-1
TGCGCCAGCAGCCCCGAGAGGGAGACCCAGTACTTC
CASSPERETQYF
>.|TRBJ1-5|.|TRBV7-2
TGTGCCAGCAGCTTAGGGGTAGTCAATCAGCCCCAGCATTTT
CASSLGVVNQPQHF
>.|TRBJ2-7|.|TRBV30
TGTGCCTGGAGTGGGGCCCGGAGGGACGAGCAGTACTTC
CAWSGARRDEQYF
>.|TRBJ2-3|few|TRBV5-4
TGTGCCAGCAGCCCTCTCTCGACGGGAGATGAGGTCGGTACGCAGTATTTT
CASSPLSTGDEVGTQYF
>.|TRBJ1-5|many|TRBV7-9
TGTGCCAGCAGCCCTATCGGAGGGCAGCCCCAGCATTTT
CASSPIGGQPQHF
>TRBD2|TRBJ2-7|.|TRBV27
TGTGCCAGCAGCTCCCTGGCTAGCGGGAGTTACGAGCAGTACTTC
CASSSLASGSYEQYF
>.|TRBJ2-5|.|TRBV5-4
TGTGCCAGCAGCTTAGATAGGACTCGGTACTTC
CASSLDRTRYF
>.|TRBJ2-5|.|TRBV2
TGTGCCAGCAGTAGACTGGATCAAGAGACCCAGTACTTC
CASSRLDQETQYF
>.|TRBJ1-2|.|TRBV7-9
TGTGCCAGCAGCTTACAGATAAATAACTATGGCTACACCTTC
CASSLQINNYGYTF
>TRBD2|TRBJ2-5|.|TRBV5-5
TGTGCCAGCAGCCCCGTTAGCGGGAGGGAAGAGACCCAGTACTTC
CASSPVSGREETQYF
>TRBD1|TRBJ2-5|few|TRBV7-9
TGTGCCAGCAGCCACTCAGGGGGTCCAAAGACCCAGTACTTC
CASSHSGGPKTQYF
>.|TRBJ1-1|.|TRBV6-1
TGTGCCAGCAGTGAATTCTGGGGCATCAACACTGAAGCTTTCTTT
CASSEFWGINTEAFF
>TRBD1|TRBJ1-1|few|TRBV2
TGTGCCAGCAGTTGGGACAGGGAGAACACTGAAGCTTTCTTT
CASSWDRENTEAFF
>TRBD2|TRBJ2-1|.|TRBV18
TGTGCCAGCTCACCACAGGGGACTAGCGGGGGGAATGAGCAGTTCTTC
CASSPQGTSGGNEQFF
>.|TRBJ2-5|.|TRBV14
TGTGCCAGCAGCCAACTGAGAGAGACCCAGTACTTC
CASSQLRETQYF
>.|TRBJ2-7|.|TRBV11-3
TGTGCCAGCAGCATCGACTACGAGCAGTACTTC
CASSIDYEQYF
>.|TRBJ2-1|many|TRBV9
TGTGCCAGCAGCCCCGTTGTGGGAGCCAATGAGCAGTTCTTC
CASSPVVGANEQFF
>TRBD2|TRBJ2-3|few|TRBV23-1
TGCGCCAGCAACCCGGGACTAGCGGGAGGGCGATCAGATACGCAGTATTTT
CASNPGLAGGRSDTQYF
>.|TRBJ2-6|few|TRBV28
TGTGCCAGCAGTTTGATCCGGAGCTCTGGGGCCAACGTCCTGACTTTC
CASSLIRSSGANVLTF
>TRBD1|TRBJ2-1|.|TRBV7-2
TGTGCCAGCAGCAGGGGACAGGGAGAGCTTGAGCAGTTCTTC
CASSRGQGELEQFF
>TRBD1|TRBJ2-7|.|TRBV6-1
TGTGCCAGCAGACAAGACAGGGGGATTTACTACGAGCAGTACTTC
CASRQDRGIYYEQYF
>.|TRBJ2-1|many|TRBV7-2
TGTGCCAGCAGCTTAGCCGGGACCTCCTACAATGAGCAGTTCTTC
CASSLAGTSYNEQFF
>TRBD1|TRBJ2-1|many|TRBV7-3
TGTGCCAGCAGCCAAAGGGGGACAGGGTTCAATGAGCAGTTCTTC
CASSQRGTGFNEQFF
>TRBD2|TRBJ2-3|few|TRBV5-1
TGCGCCAGCAGCTTGGGAGAGGTACTAGCGGGAACAGATACGCAGTATTTT
CASSLGEVLAGTDTQYF
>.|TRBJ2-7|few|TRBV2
TGTGCCAGCAGATGGAACACAGGGGAGGGCTACGAGCAGTACTTC
CASRWNTGEGYEQYF
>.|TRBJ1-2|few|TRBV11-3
TGTGCCAGCAGCGTGGAGTGGGGGAATGGCTACACCTTC
CASSVEWGNGYTF
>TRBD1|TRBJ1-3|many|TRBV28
TGTGCCAGCAGCTACGGGACAGTCTCTGGAAACACCATATATTTT
CASSYGTVSGNTIYF
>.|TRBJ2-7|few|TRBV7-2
TGTGCCAGCAACCTAGGAGGACAGCCCTACGAGCAGTACTTC
CASNLGGQPYEQYF
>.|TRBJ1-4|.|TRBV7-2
TGTGCCAGCAGCCAGAGTAACAGTGCAACTAATGAAAAACTGTTTTTT
CASSQSNSATNEKLFF
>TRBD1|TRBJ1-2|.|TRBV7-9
TGTGCCAGCAGCTACAACCCGGGACAGAATTATGGCTACACCTTC
CASSYNPGQNYGYTF
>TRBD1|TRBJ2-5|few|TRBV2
TGTGCCAGCAAGGGGACAGGCCAAGAGACCCAGTACTTC
CASKGTGQETQYF
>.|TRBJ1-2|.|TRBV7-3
TGTGCCAGCAGCCCCGGGGAGTACTATGGCTACACCTTC
CASSPGEYYGYTF
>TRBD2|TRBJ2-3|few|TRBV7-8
TGTGCCAGCAGCACGAACCCGATGAGAGCGGGAGGGCCCATTGAGATTACAGATACGCAGTATTTT
CASSTNPMRAGGPIEITDTQYF
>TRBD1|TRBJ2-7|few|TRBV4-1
TGCGCCAGCAGCCTCAACCGGGACAGGGCCGCCTACGAGCAGTACTTC
CASSLNRDRAAYEQYF
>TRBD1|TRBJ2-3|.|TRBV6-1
TGTGCCAGCAGTGACAAACCAGGGGGCGAGGTTGCAGATACGCAGTATTTT
CASSDKPGGEVADTQYF
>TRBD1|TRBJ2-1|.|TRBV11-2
TGTGCCAGCAGCTTAAGAATGACACAGGGGGCGCTCGATGAGCAGTTCTTC
CASSLRMTQGALDEQFF
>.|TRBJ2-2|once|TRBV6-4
TGTGCCAGCAGTGACCCAACGCGCACCGGGGAGCTGTTTTTT
CASSDPTRTGELFF
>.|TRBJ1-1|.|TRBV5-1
TGCGCCAGCAGCTCTGGGGCTAACACTGAAGCTTTCTTT
CASSSGANTEAFF
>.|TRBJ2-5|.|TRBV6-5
TGTGCCAGCAGCCTCACAGGGCGGGAGACCCAGTACTTC
CASSLTGRETQYF
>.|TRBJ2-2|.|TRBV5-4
TGTGCCAGCAGCTTGGATCCGCGAGCCACCGGGGAGCTGTTTTTT
CASSLDPRATGELFF
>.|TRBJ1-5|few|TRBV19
TGTGCCAGTAGTATAATCGTCGAACAGCCCCAGCATTTT
CASSIIVEQPQHF
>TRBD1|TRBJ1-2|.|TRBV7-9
TGTGCCAGCAGCCCGAACGGCGGGGCAGGGGGCTCCTATGGCTACACCTTC
CASSPNGGAGGSYGYTF
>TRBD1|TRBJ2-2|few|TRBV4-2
TGTGCCAGCAGCCAAGAGACAGGGGTAAACACCGGGGAGCTGTTTTTT
CASSQETGVNTGELFF
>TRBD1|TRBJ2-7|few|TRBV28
TGTGCCAGCAGTACACTACCGGGACAGGGGAGCTACGAGCAGTACTTC
CASSTLPGQGSYEQYF
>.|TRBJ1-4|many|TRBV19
TGTGCCAGTACCTACCGGGGCGAAAAACTGTTTTTT
CASTYRGEKLFF
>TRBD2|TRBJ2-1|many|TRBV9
TGTGCCAGCAGACGGACTAGCGGTGGCTCTGCTCCCGATGAGCAGTTCTTC
CASRRTSGGSAPDEQFF
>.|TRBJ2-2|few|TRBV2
TGTGCCAGCAGTTCACAGGGTGACACCGGGGAGCTGTTTTTT
CASSSQGDTGELFF